This T cell receptor (beta chain) was observed in a study of T cells after yellow fever vaccination. The wider study: SMART-Seq v4 Ultra Low Input handled preparation of low-cell-number fractions.

The CDR3 has 11 amino acids. With 5 bases removed from V and 4 bases from J, the gap between germline ends came to 3 bases. Germline-derived CDR1 and CDR2 are KGHDR and SFDVKD. This clonotype was seen ten or more times. Its antigen remains unidentified. TCR cDNA was made by 5'RACE template switching, adding a universal primer site and UMIs. TCRdb reanalysed the 5' RACE reads using MiXCR and keeps one entry per CDR3 protein. The table includes about 360,000 distinct CDR3 sequences, around 6.4% detected once. Study-wide results and caveats: The bulk population could contribute abundant contaminating clonotypes to FACS-sorted repertoires. After the booster, 96% of CD4 and just over 85% of CD8 primary-response clones were re-detected.

The sequencing used PBMCs, collected 5 days after the yellow fever booster vaccination. This TCR was sampled from a man in his thirties or forties who received the YFV17D yellow fever vaccine. The chain uses TRBV24-1 and TRBJ2-3; D is uncertain. The CDR3 is CATSAADTQYF. In DNA, the CDR3 is TGTGCCACCAGTGCGGCAGATACGCAGTATTTT.